Sequencing of this T cell receptor beta chain was carried out in a study of vaccination and CD4 T cells after COVID-19. At the level of the study: The convalescents were made up of six males and four females, two of whom were Hispanic. From HCoV-229E, HCoV-OC43, HCoV-NL63 and SARS-CoV-2, overlapping spike peptides were used to stimulate the cells.

Sample treatment: roughly 11-day PBMC culture with coronavirus spike peptide pools or control peptides (ViraFEST assay). Turning to this clonotype: Its matching antigen is unknown.

General observations from the study: Only post-vaccination samples contained a median roughly 86% of the reactive clones in convalescent patients.

V was pared by 6 bases and J by 2 bases, with 15 bases of the junction left unmatched. There are 17 residues in the CDR3. Germline values: CDR1 SNHLY, CDR2 FYNNEI. CD4+ T cells that had been cultured provided DNA sequenced with the Oncomine TCR Beta short-read assay. From cultured CD4+ T cells, genomic DNA was extracted. MiXCR was run by TCRdb on the PCR reads, yielding one entry per CDR3 protein. The sample carries roughly 15,000 distinct CDR3 sequences, roughly 46% recorded once. The chain combines TRBV2 with TRBJ2-7; 8 nucleotides match TRBD1. This sequence was found in a human donor who had recovered from COVID-19. Source material: CD4+ T cells from blood, cultured in vitro. The CDR3 loop reads CASRDGSGGSPPYEQYF. CDR3 DNA: TGTGCCAGCAGGGACGGTTCAGGGGGCTCTCCTCCCTACGAGCAGTACTTC.